The present entry profiles one T cell receptor beta chain with its context. Its antigen is currently unknown. This sample stems from a study of blood T cells in healthy people across ages. Overall study: About one barcoded beta molecule per two T cells was captured by template switching. General study findings and limits: Observed TCR beta diversity per million T cells went down as age went up. This fall followed a roughly linear course with age. Unsorted PBMCs ruled out conclusive naive versus antigen-experienced comparison.

The authors ran a second PCR of about 7 to 11 cycles using a sample-barcoded 5' primer and a J-beta primer mix. Each CDR3 protein gets one entry after TCRdb re-called the 5' RACE reads with MiXCR. The sample shows 550,000 to 800,000 distinct CDR3 sequences, roughly 21% of them seen only once. Sequencing was performed on blood. This receptor was identified in an older man in good health.

The CDR3 region is CASSLASRGGTTGELFF. In DNA form, the CDR3 reads TGTGCCAGCAGCTTAGCGTCCCGTGGAGGCACCACCGGGGAGCTGTTTTTT. This chain links TRBV7-8 with TRBJ2-2, with a weak D call TRBD2 (5 bases). This CDR3 contains 17 residues. Germline values: CDR1 SGHVS, CDR2 FQNEAQ. Trimming pared 0 bases from V and 4 bases from J, leaving 15 bases between.